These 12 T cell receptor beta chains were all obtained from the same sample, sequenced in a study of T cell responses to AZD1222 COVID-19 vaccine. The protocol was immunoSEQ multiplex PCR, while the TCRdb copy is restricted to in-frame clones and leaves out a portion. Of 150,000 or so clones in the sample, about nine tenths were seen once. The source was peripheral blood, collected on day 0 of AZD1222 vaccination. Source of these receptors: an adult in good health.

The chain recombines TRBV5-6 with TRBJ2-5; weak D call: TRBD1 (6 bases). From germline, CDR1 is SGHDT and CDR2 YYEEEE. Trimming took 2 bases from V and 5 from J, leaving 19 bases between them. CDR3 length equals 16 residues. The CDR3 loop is CASSFKQGYGWETQYF. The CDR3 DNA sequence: TGTGCCAGCAGCTTTAAGCAGGGGTATGGGTGGGAGACCCAGTACTTC.

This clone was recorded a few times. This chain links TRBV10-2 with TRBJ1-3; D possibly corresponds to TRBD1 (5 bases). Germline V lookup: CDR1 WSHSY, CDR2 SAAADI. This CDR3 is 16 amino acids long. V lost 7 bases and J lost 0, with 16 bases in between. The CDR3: CASTIRADSSGNTIYF. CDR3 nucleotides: TGCGCCAGCACCATCCGAGCTGACAGCTCTGGAAACACCATATATTTT.

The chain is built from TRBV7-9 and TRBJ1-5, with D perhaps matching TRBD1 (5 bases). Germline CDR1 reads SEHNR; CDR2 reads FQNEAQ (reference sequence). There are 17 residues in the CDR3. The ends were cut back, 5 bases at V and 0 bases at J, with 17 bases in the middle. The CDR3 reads CASSPSPGPYSNQPQHF. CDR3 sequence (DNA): TGTGCCAGCAGCCCAAGCCCAGGGCCGTATAGCAATCAGCCCCAGCATTTT.

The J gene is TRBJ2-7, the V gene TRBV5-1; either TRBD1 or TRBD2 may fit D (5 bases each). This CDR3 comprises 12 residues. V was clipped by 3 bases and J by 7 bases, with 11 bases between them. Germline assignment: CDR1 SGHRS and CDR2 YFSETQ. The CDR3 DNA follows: TGCGCCAGCAGCTCGGATTGGGGGGAGCAGTACTTC. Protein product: CASSSDWGEQYF.

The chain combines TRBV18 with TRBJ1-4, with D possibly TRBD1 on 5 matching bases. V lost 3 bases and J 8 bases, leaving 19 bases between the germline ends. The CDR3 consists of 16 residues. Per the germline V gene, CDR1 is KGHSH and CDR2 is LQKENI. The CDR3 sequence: CASSPKRDLLWEKLFF. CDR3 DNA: TGTGCCAGCTCACCCAAAAGGGACCTCCTGTGGGAAAAACTGTTTTTT. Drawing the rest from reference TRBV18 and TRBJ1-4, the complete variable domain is NAGVMQNPRHLVRRRGQEARLRCSPMKGHSHVYWYRQLPEEGLKFMVYLQKENIIDESGMPKERFSAEFPKEGPSILRIQQVVRGDSAAYFCASSPKRDLLWEKLFFGSGTQLSVL.

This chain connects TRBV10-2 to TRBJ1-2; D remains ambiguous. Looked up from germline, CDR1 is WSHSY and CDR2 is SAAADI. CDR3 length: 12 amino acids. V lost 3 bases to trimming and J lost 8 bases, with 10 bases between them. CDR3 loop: CASSEYEIGYTF. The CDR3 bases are TGCGCCAGCAGTGAATACGAAATCGGCTACACCTTC.

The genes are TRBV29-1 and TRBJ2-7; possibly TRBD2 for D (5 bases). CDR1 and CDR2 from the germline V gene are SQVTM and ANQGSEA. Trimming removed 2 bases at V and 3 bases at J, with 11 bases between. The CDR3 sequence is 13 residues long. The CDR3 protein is CSVEKPGSYEQYF. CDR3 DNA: TGCAGCGTTGAAAAACCGGGAAGCTACGAGCAGTACTTC.

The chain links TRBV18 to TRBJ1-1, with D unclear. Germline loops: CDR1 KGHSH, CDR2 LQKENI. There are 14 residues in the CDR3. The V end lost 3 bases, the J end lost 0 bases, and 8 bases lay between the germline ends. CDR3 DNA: TGTGCCAGCTCACCGGCCGGGATGAACACTGAAGCTTTCTTT. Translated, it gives CASSPAGMNTEAFF.

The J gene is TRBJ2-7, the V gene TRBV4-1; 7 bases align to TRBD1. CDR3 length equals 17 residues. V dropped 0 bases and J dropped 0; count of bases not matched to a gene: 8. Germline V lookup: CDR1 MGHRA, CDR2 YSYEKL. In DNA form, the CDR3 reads TGCGCCAGCAGCCAAGATGGGACAGTTTTGGGCTCCTACGAGCAGTACTTC. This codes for CASSQDGTVLGSYEQYF.

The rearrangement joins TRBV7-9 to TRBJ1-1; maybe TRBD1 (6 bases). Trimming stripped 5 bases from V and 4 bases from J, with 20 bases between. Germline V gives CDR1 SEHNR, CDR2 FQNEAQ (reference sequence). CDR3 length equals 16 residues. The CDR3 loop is CASSPRGDGGFTEAFF. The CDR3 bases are TGTGCCAGCAGCCCTAGGGGGGATGGGGGATTCACTGAAGCTTTCTTT.

DNA of the CDR3: TGCGCCAGCGCGGGGCTCTGGGAAACGGCAAGCTACACCTTC. Translation: CASAGLWETASYTF. The V gene is TRBV10-1, the J gene TRBJ1-2, with D possibly matching TRBD1 (5 bases). CDR3 size: 14 residues. Germline lookup yields CDR1 WNHNN and CDR2 SYGVQD (reference sequence). With 8 bases removed from V and 9 bases from J, the gap between germline ends came to 22 bases.

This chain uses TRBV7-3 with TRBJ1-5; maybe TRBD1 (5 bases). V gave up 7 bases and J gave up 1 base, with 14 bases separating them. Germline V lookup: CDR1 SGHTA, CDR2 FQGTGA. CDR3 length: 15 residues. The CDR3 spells CASNPGGISNQPQHF. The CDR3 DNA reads TGTGCCAGCAACCCGGGGGGTATCAGCAATCAGCCCCAGCATTTT.